The 22 T cell receptor beta chains below all came from one sample that was sequenced in a study of blood T cell repertoires in COVID-19. Profiling relied on immunoSEQ multiplex PCR, and the TCRdb table lists in-frame clones only, not all of them. The repertoire has 140,000 or so clones, 88% of them found once; the top ten carry approximately 1.8%. The sample taken for sequencing was peripheral blood. Source of these receptors: a man between 65 and 85 years old with acute or convalescent COVID-19.

The V and J genes are TRBV6-4 and TRBJ1-1; maybe TRBD1 (6 bases). This CDR3 has 15 residues. Germline V lookup: CDR1 MRHNA, CDR2 SNTAGT. V shed 3 bases and J shed 7 bases, with 18 bases lying between them. The CDR3: CASSEQGLSFGEAFF. The CDR3 nucleotides are TGTGCCAGCAGTGAACAGGGTTTAAGTTTTGGTGAAGCTTTCTTT.

The V and J genes are TRBV7-2 and TRBJ2-1, with D tentatively TRBD1 (5 bases). The CDR3 loop spans 14 amino acids. V lost 3 bases and J 4 bases, leaving 10 bases between the germline ends. Germline CDR1 and CDR2: SGHTA and FQGNSA. For the CDR3, the DNA is TGTGCCAGCAGCTTCGCACAGGCGTACAATGAGCAGTTCTTC. Its protein product is CASSFAQAYNEQFF.

This clone was seen only once. The chain has TRBV4-1 and TRBJ2-7; the D gene is possibly TRBD1 (5 bases). There are 16 residues in the CDR3. Trimming stripped 1 base from V and 3 bases from J, with 16 bases between. The V gene's germline CDR1 is MGHRA and CDR2 YSYEKL. CDR3 in DNA: TGCGCCAGCAGCCAAGGGCCCAGGGTGGAAGACTACGAGCAGTACTTC. It is translated as CASSQGPRVEDYEQYF.

As concerns this clone: In this CDR3 the conserved last residue, phenylalanine or tryptophan, is missing, so a read error is likely. The DNA is omitted, as the CDR3 cannot be located on it reliably, and the CDR3 follows TCRdb's listing. V is TRBV29-1 and J is TRBJ1-2. Germline V gene sequence: CDR1 SQVTM, CDR2 ANQGSEA. The CDR3 is made up of 14 amino acids, end residues included. The CDR3 here is CSVEDWPGGEGPSY.

The chain carries TRBV28 and TRBJ1-2; unclear D gene. Germline V gives CDR1 MDHEN, CDR2 SYDVKM. Trimming left V 5 bases short and J 7 bases short, with 14 bases between. The CDR3 is made up of 13 amino acids. The CDR3 sequence: CASSPPAGSGYTF. The DNA for the CDR3 is TGTGCCAGCAGTCCCCCGGCAGGCTCTGGCTACACCTTC.

This clone was counted a single time. V usage is TRBV29-1 and J usage is TRBJ2-5, with 15 bases identical to TRBD2. The CDR3 covers 21 residues. Germline-derived CDR1 and CDR2 are SQVTM and ANQGSEA. The V and J ends lost 6 bases and 3 bases, in that order; junction bases with no gene match: 23. In nucleotides, the CDR3 is TGCAGCGTCTCGACAGGGTTTTGGACTAGCGGGGGGGCCGGGAAGAAAGAGACCCAGTACTTC. It specifies CSVSTGFWTSGGAGKKETQYF.

This clone was found once. The V gene is TRBV7-8, the J gene TRBJ2-7; D might be TRBD1 (5 bases). There are 11 residues in the CDR3. Germline CDR1 and CDR2: SGHVS and FQNEAQ. V dropped 5 bases and J dropped 9 bases, with 11 bases sitting between them. This CDR3 is CASSTTQVQYF. The CDR3 nucleotides read TGTGCCAGCAGCACGACACAGGTGCAGTACTTC.

This chain uses TRBV29-1 with TRBJ2-3; no clear D. The germline V and J ends were trimmed by 7 bases and 3 bases, with 5 bases remaining between them. The germline CDR1 and CDR2 sequences are SQVTM and ANQGSEA. The CDR3 length is 10 residues. CDR3 nucleotides: TGCAGCGGAGAGACAGATACGCAGTATTTT. It translates to CSGETDTQYF.

The V gene is TRBV6-5, the J gene TRBJ1-5; TRBD1 matches 9 bases. The CDR3 is 15 amino acids. The junction had 8 bases not matched to a gene; V was cut back by 8 bases and J by 3 bases. Germline V gene data show CDR1 as MNHEY and CDR2 as SVGAGI. For the CDR3, the DNA is TGTGCCAGCGGACTGACAGGGGGTCTCAATCAGCCCCAGCATTTT. The encoded protein is CASGLTGGLNQPQHF.

The CDR3 bases are TGTGCCAGCACCGGGGGAGGGAAAGGCACTGAAGCTTTCTTT. Translating it yields CASTGGGKGTEAFF. The chain combines TRBV2 with TRBJ1-1; the D gene is possibly TRBD1 (5 bases). The CDR3 runs 14 residues. Trimming stripped 7 bases from V and 4 bases from J, with 16 bases between. The V gene's germline CDR1 is SNHLY and CDR2 FYNNEI.

This chain links TRBV27 with TRBJ1-1; TRBD1 might be the D (6 bases). Germline CDR1 and CDR2: MNHEY and SMNVEV (reference sequence). There are 16 residues in the CDR3. V was pared by 4 bases and J by 1 base, with 16 bases between. The CDR3 reads CASSSALGQSNTEAFF. Written as DNA, the CDR3 is TGTGCCAGCAGTTCTGCCCTAGGACAGTCGAACACTGAAGCTTTCTTT.

This chain connects TRBV19 to TRBJ2-7; no definite D call. The CDR3 contains 18 residues. The V end was cut by 3 bases, the J end by 1 base, with 22 bases between. Looked up from germline, CDR1 is LNHDA and CDR2 is SQIVND (reference sequence). The CDR3 loop reads CASSMFLPLVPGSYEQYF. CDR3 coding DNA: TGTGCCAGTAGTATGTTCCTTCCGTTAGTCCCAGGATCCTACGAGCAGTACTTC.

V is TRBV20-1 and J is TRBJ1-4, with D possibly being TRBD1 (5 bases). The V gene lost 3 bases and the J gene lost 8 bases, with 25 bases spanning the gap. This CDR3 region has 17 residues. Per germline, CDR1 DFQATT and CDR2 SNEGSKA (reference sequence). This chain's CDR3 is CSASATPQIPRGEKLFF. The CDR3 nucleotides are TGCAGTGCTAGTGCAACCCCGCAGATTCCCCGGGGGGAAAAACTGTTTTTT.

The chain couples TRBV15 to TRBJ1-5, with 7 bases aligning to TRBD1. Unmatched junction bases numbered 15, after V lost 3 bases and J lost 4 bases. The CDR3 spans 18 residues. Germline V lookup: CDR1 LNHNV, CDR2 YYDKDF (reference sequence). The CDR3 DNA follows: TGTGCCACCAGCAGCCAAAACACACAGGGGAGACGGAATCAGCCCCAGCATTTT. This translates into CATSSQNTQGRRNQPQHF.

This clone occurred once. CDR3 sequence (DNA): TGTGCCAGCAGTTCACGGGAGACATACGAGCAGTACTTC. Its translation is CASSSRETYEQYF. The V and J genes are TRBV6-6 and TRBJ2-7, with D tentatively TRBD2 (6 bases). With 4 bases removed from V and 4 bases from J, the gap between germline ends came to 11 bases. This CDR3 spans 13 amino acids. CDR1 is MNHNY and CDR2 is SVGAGI in the germline V gene (reference sequence).

The gene calls are TRBV10-3 and TRBJ2-7, with TRBD1 matching 10 bases. The germline V gene has CDR1 ENHRY and CDR2 SYGVKD. There are 16 residues in the CDR3. With 2 bases clipped from V and 1 base from J, the junction kept 5 bases outside the gene matches. CDR3 region: CAISEPGTGASYEQYF. DNA of the CDR3: TGTGCCATCAGTGAGCCAGGGACAGGGGCATCCTACGAGCAGTACTTC.

This clone has just one count. This chain connects TRBV3-1 (or the pseudogene TRBV3-2) to TRBJ1-3; TRBD1 agrees at 8 bases. Unmatched junction bases numbered 10, after V lost 8 bases and J lost 4 bases. Germline assignment: CDR1 LGHDT and CDR2 YNNKEL (reference sequence). CDR3 length: 15 residues. The CDR3 region has the DNA TGTGCCAGCCTAGGACAGGGAAAAGGCGGAAACACCATATATTTT. Translated: CASLGQGKGGNTIYF.

This chain uses TRBV3-1 (or the pseudogene TRBV3-2) with TRBJ2-6, with TRBD1 matching 12 bases. Germline assignment: CDR1 LGHDT and CDR2 YNNKEL (reference sequence). Trimming took 4 bases from V and 3 from J; bases not matched to a gene: 7. The CDR3 loop spans 18 amino acids. CDR3 amino acids: CASSLAGQGALGANVLTF. The DNA for the CDR3 is TGTGCCAGCAGCCTAGCGGGACAGGGGGCACTTGGGGCCAACGTCCTGACTTTC.

The V and J genes are TRBV3-1 (or the pseudogene TRBV3-2) and TRBJ2-1; 9 positions agree with TRBD2. With V trimmed by 4 bases and J by 4 bases, 11 bases remained unmatched. The CDR3 extends over 17 amino acids. Per the germline V gene, CDR1 is LGHDT and CDR2 is YNNKEL (reference sequence). The CDR3 is CASSPREGLAGYNEQFF. Here the CDR3 DNA reads TGTGCCAGCAGCCCGAGGGAAGGTCTAGCGGGGTACAATGAGCAGTTCTTC.

The chain joins TRBV28 to TRBJ2-7; 7 bases are shared with TRBD2. The ends lost 8 bases at V and 1 base at J; junction bases unmatched: 8. The CDR3 consists of 14 residues. Germline CDR1 is MDHEN and CDR2 is SYDVKM. The CDR3 spells CASRVGSGSYEQYF. The CDR3 bases are TGTGCCAGCCGGGTGGGTAGCGGGTCCTACGAGCAGTACTTC.

V gene TRBV5-1 combines with J gene TRBJ1-3; D is undetermined. The CDR3 extends over 13 amino acids. Germline CDR1 and CDR2: SGHRS and YFSETQ. Trimming took off 4 bases at V and 7 bases at J, with 12 bases between the two ends. This chain's CDR3 is CASSQDDLNTIYF. Written as DNA, the CDR3 is TGCGCCAGCAGCCAGGATGATCTGAACACCATATATTTT.

The table lists this clone with a few counts. The chain carries TRBV4-2 and TRBJ2-7, with TRBD2 identical over 10 bases. Germline trimming cut 1 base from V and 0 bases from J; bases unmatched to any gene: 0. The CDR3 runs 15 residues. Germline-derived CDR1 and CDR2 are LGHNA and YNFKEQ. The CDR3: CASSQGLAGSYEQYF. DNA of the CDR3: TGTGCCAGCAGCCAAGGACTAGCGGGCTCCTACGAGCAGTACTTC.